This TCR beta chain came from a study of shared clonotypes between healthy human individuals. Study-wide results and limits: Sharing of clonotypes among donors was expected to vary with sequencing depth. Donor scarcity curtailed the genetic and exposure-history diversity represented herein. Exclusively blood specimens were collected; tissue repertoires likely differ. Generation probability values for non-shared clonotypes were lower than those for clonotypes shared by all four donors.

This CDR3 contains 15 residues. Trimming took 5 bases from V and 1 from J; bases not matched to a gene: 6. Germline V CDR1 and CDR2: SEHNR, FQNEAQ (reference sequence). With respect to this clone: The antigen is unknown.

Method: immunoSEQ multiplex PCR; TCRdb's copy keeps in-frame clones and lacks some. This sample has 1,400,000 or so clones, with approximately 98.5% found just once. The origin of this receptor is a man aged 25-40 years in good health. Sample: naive CD4+ T cells sorted from blood. Subset described: CD45RA+ positively selected. The chain joins TRBV7-9 to TRBJ2-7; TRBD1 matches 9 bases. The CDR3 reads CASSDDGQGSYEQYF. For the CDR3, the DNA is TGTGCCAGCAGCGATGATGGACAGGGGTCCTACGAGCAGTACTTC.